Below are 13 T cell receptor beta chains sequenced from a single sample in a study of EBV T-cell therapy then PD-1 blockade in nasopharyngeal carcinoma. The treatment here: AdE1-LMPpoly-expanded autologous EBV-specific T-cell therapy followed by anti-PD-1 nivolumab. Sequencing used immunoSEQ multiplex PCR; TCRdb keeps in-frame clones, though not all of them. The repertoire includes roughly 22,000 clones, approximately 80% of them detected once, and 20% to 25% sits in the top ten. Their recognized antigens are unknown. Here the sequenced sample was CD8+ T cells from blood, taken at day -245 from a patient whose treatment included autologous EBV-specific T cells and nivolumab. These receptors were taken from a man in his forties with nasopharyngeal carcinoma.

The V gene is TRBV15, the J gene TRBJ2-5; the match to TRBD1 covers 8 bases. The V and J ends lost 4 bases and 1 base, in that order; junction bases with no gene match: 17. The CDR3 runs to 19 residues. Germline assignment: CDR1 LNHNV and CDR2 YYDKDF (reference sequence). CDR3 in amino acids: CATSTRGQGAFVVQETQYF. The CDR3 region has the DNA TGTGCCACCAGCACCCGGGGGCAGGGGGCGTTTGTGGTCCAAGAGACCCAGTACTTC.

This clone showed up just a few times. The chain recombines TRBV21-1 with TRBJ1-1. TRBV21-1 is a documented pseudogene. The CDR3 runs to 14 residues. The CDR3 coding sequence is TGTGCCAGCAGCAAAAGGCAGATGAACACTGAAGCTTTCTTT. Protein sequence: CASSKRQMNTEAFF.

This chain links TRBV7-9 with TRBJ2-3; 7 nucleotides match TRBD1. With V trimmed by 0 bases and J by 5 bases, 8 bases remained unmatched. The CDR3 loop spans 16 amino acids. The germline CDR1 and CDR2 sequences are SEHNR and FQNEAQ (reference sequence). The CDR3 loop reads CASSLAVTGAVDTQYF. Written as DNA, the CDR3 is TGTGCCAGCAGCTTAGCCGTCACAGGGGCCGTAGATACGCAGTATTTT.

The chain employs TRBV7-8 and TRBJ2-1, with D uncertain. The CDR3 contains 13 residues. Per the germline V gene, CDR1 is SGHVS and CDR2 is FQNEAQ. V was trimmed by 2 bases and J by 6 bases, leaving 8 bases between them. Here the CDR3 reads CASSLFRANEQFF. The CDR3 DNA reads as TGTGCCAGCAGCTTATTCCGGGCCAATGAGCAGTTCTTC. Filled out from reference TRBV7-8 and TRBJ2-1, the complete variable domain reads GAGVSQSPRYKVAKRGQDVALRCDPISGHVSLFWYQQALGQGPEFLTYFQNEAQLDKSGLPSDRFFAERPEGSVSTLKIQRTQQEDSAVYLCASSLFRANEQFFGPGTRLTVL.

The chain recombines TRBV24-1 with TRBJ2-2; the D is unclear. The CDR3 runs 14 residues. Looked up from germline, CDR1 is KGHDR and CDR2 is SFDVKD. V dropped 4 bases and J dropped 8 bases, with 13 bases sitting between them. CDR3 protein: CATSDPLRRGELFF. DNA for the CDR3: TGTGCCACCAGTGACCCCCTACGAAGAGGGGAGCTGTTTTTT.

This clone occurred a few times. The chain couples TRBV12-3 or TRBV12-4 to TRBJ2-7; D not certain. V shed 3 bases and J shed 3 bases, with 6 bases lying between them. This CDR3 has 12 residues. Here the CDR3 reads CASSFTGYEQYF. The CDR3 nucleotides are TGTGCCAGCAGTTTTACCGGCTACGAGCAGTACTTC.

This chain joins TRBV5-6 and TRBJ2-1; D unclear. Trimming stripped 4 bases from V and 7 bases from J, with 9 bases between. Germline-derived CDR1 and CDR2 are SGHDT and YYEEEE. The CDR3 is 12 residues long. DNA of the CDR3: TGTGCCAGCAGCCCACAGAGGAATGAGCAGTTCTTC. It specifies CASSPQRNEQFF.

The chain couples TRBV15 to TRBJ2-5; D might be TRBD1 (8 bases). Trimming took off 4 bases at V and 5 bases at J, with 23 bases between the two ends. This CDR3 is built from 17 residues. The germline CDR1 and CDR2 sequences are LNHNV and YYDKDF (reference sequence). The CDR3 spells CATSTPGRSGGSETQYF. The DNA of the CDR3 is TGTGCCACCAGCACCCCCGGGAGGTCAGGGGGCTCGGAGACCCAGTACTTC.

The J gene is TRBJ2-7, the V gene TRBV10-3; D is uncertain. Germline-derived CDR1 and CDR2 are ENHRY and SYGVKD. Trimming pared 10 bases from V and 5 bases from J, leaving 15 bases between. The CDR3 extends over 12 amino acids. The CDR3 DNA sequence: TGTGCCAACAAACCAGGCCGCGACGAGCAGTACTTC. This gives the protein CANKPGRDEQYF.

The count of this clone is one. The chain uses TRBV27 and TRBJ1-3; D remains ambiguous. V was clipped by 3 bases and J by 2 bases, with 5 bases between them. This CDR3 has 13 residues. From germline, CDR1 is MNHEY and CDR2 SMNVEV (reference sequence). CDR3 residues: CASSLETGNTIYF. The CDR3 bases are TGTGCCAGCAGTTTGGAAACTGGAAACACCATATATTTT.

The CDR3 spells CASSQPPRLRGLGTEAFF. CDR3 bases: TGCGCCAGCAGCCAACCCCCCCGGTTACGGGGGCTCGGCACTGAAGCTTTCTTT. The V gene is TRBV4-3, the J gene TRBJ1-1, with D perhaps matching TRBD1 (6 bases). The CDR3 consists of 18 residues. V was pared by 2 bases and J by 4 bases, with 23 bases between. Germline V gene sequence: CDR1 LGHNA, CDR2 YSLEER.

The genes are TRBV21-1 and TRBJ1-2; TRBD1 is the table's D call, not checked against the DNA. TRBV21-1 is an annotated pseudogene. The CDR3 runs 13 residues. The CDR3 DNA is TGTGCCAGCAGGGACAGGGGGCAATGTGGCTACACCTTC. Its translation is CASRDRGQCGYTF.

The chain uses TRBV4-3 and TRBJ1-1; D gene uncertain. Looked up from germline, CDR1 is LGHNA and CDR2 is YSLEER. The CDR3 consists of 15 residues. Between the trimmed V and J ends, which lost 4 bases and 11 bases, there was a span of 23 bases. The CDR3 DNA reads TGCGCCAGCAGCCCCTTTACCGGGTCCCCGGGAGGCGCTTTCTTT. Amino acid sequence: CASSPFTGSPGGAFF.